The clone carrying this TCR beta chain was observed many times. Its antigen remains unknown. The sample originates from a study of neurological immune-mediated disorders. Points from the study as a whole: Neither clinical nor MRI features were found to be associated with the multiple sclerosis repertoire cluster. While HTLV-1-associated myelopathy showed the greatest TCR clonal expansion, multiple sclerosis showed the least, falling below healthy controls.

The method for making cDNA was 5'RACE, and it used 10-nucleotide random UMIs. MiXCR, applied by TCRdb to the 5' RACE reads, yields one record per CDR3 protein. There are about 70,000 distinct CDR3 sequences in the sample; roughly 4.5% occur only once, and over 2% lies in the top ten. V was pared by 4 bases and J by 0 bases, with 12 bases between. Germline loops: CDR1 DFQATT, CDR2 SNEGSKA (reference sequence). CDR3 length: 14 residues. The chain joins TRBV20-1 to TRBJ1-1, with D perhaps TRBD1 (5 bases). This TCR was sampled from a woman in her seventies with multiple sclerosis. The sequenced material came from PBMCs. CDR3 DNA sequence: TGCAGTGCTAAGCAGGGAAGATTGAACACTGAAGCTTTCTTT. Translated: CSAKQGRLNTEAFF.